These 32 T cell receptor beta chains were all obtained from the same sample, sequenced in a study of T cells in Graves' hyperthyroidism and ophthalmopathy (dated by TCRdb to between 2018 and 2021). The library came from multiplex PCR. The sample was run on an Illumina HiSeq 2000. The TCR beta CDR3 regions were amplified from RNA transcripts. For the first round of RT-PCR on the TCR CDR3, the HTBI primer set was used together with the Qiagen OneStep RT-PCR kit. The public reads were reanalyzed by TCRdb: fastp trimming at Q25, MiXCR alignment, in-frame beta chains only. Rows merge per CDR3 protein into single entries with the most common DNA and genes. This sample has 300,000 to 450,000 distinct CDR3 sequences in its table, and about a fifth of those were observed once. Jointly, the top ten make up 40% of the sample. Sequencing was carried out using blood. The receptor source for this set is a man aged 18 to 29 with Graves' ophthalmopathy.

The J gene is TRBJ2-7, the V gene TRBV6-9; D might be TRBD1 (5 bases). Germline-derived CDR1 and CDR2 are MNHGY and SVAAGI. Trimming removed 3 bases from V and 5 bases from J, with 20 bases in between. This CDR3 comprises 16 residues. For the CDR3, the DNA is TGTGCCAGCAGTTACGTGGGGATTGGGGCATCGAACGAGCAGTACTTC. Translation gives CASSYVGIGASNEQYF.

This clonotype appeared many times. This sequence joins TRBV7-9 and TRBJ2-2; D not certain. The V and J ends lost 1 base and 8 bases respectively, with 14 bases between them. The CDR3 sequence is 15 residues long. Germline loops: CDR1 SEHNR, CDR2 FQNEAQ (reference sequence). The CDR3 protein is CASSLVSFLNGELFF. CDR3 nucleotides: TGTGCCAGCAGCTTAGTGTCTTTCCTGAATGGGGAGCTGTTTTTT.

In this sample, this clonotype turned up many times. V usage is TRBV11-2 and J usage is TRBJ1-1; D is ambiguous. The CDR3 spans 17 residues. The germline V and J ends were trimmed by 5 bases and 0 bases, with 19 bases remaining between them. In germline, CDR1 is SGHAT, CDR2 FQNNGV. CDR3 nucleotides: TGTGCCAGCAGCCTGGGAGGCTCCTTGACCCTGAACACTGAAGCTTTCTTT. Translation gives CASSLGGSLTLNTEAFF.

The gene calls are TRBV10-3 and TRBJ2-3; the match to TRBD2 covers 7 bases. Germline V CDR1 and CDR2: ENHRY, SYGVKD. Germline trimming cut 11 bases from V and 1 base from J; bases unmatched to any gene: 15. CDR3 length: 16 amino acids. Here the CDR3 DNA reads TGTGCCTCTCAGGGAGGGCTCGGGCTCGGCACAGATACGCAGTATTTT. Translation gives CASQGGLGLGTDTQYF.

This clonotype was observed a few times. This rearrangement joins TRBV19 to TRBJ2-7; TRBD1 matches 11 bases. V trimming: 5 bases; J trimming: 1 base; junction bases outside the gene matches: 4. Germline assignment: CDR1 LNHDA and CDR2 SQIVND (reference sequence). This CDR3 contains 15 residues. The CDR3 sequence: CASSWDRGTSYEQYF. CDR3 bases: TGTGCCAGTAGTTGGGACAGGGGGACGTCCTACGAGCAGTACTTC.

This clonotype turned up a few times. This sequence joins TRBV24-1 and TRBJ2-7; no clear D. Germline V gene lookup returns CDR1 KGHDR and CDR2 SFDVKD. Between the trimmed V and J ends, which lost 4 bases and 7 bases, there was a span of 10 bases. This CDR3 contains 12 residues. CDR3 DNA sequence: TGTGCCACCAGTGACAAAATTGGGGAGCAGTACTTC. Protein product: CATSDKIGEQYF.

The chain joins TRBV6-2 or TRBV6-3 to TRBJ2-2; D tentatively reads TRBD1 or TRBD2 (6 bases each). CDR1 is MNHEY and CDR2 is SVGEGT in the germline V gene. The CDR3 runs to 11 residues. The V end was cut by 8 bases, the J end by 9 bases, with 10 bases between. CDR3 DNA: TGTGCCAGCCTGGGGGGCTGGGAGCTGTTTTTT. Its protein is CASLGGWELFF.

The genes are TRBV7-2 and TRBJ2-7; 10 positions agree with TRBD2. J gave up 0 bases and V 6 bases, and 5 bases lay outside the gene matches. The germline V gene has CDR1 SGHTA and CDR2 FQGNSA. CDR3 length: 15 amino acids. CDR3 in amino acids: CASRTSGAPSYEQYF. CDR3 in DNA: TGTGCCAGCAGAACTAGCGGGGCCCCCTCCTACGAGCAGTACTTC. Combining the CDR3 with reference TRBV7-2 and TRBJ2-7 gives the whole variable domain GAGVSQSPSNKVTEKGKDVELRCDPISGHTALYWYRQSLGQGLEFLIYFQGNSAPDKSGLPSDRFSAERTGGSVSTLTIQRTQQEDSAVYLCASRTSGAPSYEQYFGPGTRLTVT.

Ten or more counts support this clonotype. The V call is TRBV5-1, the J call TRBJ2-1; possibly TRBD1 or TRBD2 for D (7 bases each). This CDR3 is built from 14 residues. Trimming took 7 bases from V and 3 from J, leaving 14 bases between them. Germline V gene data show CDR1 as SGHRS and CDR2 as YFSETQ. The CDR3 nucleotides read TGCGCCAGCGCAGGGGGGGAGGACTACAATGAGCAGTTCTTC. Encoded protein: CASAGGEDYNEQFF.

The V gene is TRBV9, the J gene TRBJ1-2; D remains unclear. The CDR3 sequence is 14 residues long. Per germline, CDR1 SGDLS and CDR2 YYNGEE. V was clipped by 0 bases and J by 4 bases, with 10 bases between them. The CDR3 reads CASSVAGKPYGYTF. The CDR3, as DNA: TGTGCCAGCAGCGTAGCTGGCAAACCCTATGGCTACACCTTC.

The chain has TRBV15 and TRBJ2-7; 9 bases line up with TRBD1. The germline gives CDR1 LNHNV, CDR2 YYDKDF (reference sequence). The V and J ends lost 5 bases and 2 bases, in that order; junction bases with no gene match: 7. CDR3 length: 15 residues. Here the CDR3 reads CATSPGQGHPYEQYF. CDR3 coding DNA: TGTGCCACCAGCCCCGGACAGGGGCATCCCTACGAGCAGTACTTC.

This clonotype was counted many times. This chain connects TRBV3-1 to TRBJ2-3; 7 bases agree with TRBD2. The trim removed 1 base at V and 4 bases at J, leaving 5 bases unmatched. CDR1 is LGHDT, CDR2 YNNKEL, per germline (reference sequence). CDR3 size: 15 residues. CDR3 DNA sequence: TGTGCCAGCAGCCAAGGGGGGGGGTGGGCAGATACGCAGTATTTT. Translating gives CASSQGGGWADTQYF.

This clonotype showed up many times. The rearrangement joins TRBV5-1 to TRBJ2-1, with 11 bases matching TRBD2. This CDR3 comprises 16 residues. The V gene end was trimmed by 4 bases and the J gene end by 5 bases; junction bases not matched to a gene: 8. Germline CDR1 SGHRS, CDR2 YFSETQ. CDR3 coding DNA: TGCGCCAGCAGCAAGGGAGGGACTAGCGGAGACAATGAGCAGTTCTTC. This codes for CASSKGGTSGDNEQFF.

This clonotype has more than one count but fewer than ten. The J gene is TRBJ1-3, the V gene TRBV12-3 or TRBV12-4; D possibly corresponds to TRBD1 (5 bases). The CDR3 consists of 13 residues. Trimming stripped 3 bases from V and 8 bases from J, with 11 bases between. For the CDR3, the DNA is TGTGCCAGCAGTTTTAGTTGGGGGGACACCATATATTTT. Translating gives CASSFSWGDTIYF.

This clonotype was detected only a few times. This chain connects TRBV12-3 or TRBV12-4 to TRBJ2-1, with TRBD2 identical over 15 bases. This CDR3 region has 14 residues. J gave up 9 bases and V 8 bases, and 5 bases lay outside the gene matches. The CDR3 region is CASGTSGGRGEQFF. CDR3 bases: TGTGCCAGCGGGACTAGCGGGGGGCGGGGTGAGCAGTTCTTC.

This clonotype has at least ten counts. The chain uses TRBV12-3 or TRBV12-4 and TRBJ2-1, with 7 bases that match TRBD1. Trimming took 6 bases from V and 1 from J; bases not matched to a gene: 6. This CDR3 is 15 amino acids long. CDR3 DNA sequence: TGTGCCAGCAGGCCCCGGGACAGATCCTACAATGAGCAGTTCTTC. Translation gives CASRPRDRSYNEQFF.

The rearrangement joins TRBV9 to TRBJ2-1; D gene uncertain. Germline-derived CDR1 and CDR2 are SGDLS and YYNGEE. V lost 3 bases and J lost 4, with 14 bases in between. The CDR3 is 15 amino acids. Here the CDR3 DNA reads TGTGCCAGCAGCGCGCCCCCCGGACCTTACAATGAGCAGTTCTTC. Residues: CASSAPPGPYNEQFF.

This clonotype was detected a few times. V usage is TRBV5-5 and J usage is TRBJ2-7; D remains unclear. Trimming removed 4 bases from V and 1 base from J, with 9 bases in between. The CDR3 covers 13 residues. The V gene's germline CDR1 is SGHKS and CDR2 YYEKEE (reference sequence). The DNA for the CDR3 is TGTGCCAGCAGCCTTGCCGCTTCCTACGAGCAGTACTTC. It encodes CASSLAASYEQYF.

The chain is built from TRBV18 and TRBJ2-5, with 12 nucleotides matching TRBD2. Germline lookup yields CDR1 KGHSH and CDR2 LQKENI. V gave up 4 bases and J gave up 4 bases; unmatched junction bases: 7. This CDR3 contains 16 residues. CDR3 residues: CASSRDLAGGPETQYF. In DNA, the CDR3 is TGTGCCAGCTCACGCGACCTAGCGGGGGGGCCAGAGACCCAGTACTTC.

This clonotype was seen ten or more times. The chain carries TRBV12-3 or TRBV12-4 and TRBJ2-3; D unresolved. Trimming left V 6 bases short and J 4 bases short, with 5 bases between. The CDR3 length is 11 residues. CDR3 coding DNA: TGTGCCAGCAGGGTAGCAGATACGCAGTATTTT. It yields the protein CASRVADTQYF.

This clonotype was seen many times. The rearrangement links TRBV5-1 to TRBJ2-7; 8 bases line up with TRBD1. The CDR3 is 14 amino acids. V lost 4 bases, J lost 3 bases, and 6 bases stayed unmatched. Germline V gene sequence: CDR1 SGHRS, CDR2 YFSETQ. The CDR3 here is CASSEAGQGYEQYF. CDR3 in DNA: TGCGCCAGCAGCGAGGCAGGACAGGGCTACGAGCAGTACTTC.

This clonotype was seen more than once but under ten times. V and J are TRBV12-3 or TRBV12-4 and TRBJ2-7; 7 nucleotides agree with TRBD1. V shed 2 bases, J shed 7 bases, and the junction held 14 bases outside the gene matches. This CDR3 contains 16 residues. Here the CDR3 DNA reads TGTGCCAGCAGTTTATATCTGGGACAGCTAGGAAAAGAGCAGTACTTC. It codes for CASSLYLGQLGKEQYF.

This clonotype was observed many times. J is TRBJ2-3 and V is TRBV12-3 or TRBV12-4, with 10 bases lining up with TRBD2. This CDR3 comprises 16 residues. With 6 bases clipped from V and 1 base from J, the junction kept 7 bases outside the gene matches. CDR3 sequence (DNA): TGTGCCAGCAGCCGGAGCGGGGGGGGGGGCACAGATACGCAGTATTTT. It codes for CASSRSGGGGTDTQYF.

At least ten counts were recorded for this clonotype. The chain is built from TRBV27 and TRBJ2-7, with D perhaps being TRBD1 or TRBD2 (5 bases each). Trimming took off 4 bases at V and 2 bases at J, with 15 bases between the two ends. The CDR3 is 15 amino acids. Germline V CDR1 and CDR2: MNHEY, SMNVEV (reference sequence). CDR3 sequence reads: CASSSIPRGAYEQYF. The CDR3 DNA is TGTGCCAGCAGTTCGATCCCAAGGGGAGCCTACGAGCAGTACTTC.

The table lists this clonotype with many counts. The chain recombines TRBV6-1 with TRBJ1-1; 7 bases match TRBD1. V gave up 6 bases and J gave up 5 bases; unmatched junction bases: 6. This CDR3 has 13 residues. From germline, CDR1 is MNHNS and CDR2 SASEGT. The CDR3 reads CASSDRARTEAFF. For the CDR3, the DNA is TGTGCCAGCAGCGACAGGGCTAGGACTGAAGCTTTCTTT.

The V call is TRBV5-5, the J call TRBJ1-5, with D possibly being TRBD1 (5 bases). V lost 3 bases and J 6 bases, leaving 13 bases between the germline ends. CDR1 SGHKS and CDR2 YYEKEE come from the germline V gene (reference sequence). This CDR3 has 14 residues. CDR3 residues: CASSYGGEGQPQHF. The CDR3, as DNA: TGTGCCAGCAGCTATGGGGGGGAGGGTCAGCCCCAGCATTTT.

The CDR3 DNA is TGTGCCAGCAGCGTAGAACCAGCGGGGGGTCAAGAGACCCAGTACTTC. This sequence encodes CASSVEPAGGQETQYF. The J gene is TRBJ2-5, the V gene TRBV9; 9 bases map to TRBD2. Germline V gene lookup returns CDR1 SGDLS and CDR2 YYNGEE. The V and J ends lost 0 bases and 2 bases, in that order; junction bases with no gene match: 5. This CDR3 spans 16 amino acids.

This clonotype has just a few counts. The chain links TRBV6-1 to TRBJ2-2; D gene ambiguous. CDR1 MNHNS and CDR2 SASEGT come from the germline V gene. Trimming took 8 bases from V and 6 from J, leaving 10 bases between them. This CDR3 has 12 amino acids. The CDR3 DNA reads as TGTGCCAGCCTTTCTAGGGCCGGGGAGCTGTTTTTT. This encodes CASLSRAGELFF.

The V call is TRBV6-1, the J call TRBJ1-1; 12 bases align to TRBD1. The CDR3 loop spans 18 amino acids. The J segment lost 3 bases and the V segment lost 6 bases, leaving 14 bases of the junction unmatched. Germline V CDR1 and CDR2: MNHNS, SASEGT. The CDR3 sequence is CASSRPGTGGARYTEAFF. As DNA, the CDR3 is TGTGCCAGCAGCCGCCCCGGGACAGGGGGCGCGAGGTACACTGAAGCTTTCTTT.

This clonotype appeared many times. The CDR3 DNA follows: TGTGCCACCAGCAGAGTCCCCAGGGAGGATGAGCAGTTCTTC. Amino acid sequence: CATSRVPREDEQFF. The chain combines TRBV15 with TRBJ2-1; a possible D gene is TRBD2 (6 bases). The CDR3 has 14 amino acids. Germline-derived CDR1 and CDR2 are LNHNV and YYDKDF (reference sequence). The V end lost 1 base, the J end lost 8 bases, and 12 bases lay between the germline ends.

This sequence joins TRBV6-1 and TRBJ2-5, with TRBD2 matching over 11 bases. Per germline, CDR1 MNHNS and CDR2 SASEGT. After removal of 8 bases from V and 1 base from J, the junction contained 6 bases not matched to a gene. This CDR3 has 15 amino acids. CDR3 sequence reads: CASALAGGRQETQYF. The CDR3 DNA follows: TGTGCCAGCGCTCTAGCGGGGGGCCGCCAAGAGACCCAGTACTTC.

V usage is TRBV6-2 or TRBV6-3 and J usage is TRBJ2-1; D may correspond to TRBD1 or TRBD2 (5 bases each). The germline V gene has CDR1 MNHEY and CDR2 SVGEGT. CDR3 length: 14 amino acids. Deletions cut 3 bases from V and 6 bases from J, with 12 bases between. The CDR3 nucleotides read TGTGCCAGCAGTTATTTGGGGACGGTCAATGAGCAGTTCTTC. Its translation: CASSYLGTVNEQFF.